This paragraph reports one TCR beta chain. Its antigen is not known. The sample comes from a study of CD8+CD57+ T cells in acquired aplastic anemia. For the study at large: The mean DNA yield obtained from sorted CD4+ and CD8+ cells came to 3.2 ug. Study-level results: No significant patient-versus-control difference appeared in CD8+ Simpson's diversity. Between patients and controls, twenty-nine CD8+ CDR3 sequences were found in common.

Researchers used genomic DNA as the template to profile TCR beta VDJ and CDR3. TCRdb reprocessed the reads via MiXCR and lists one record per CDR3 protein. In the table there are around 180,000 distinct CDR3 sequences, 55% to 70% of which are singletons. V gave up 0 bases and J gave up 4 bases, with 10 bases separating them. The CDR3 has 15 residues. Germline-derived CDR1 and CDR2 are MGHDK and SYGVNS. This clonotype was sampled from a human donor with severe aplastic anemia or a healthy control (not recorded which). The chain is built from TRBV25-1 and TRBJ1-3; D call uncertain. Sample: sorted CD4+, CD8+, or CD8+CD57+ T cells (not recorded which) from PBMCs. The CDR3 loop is CASSEYGGKGNTIYF. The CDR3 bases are TGTGCCAGCAGTGAATACGGAGGGAAAGGAAACACCATATATTTT.